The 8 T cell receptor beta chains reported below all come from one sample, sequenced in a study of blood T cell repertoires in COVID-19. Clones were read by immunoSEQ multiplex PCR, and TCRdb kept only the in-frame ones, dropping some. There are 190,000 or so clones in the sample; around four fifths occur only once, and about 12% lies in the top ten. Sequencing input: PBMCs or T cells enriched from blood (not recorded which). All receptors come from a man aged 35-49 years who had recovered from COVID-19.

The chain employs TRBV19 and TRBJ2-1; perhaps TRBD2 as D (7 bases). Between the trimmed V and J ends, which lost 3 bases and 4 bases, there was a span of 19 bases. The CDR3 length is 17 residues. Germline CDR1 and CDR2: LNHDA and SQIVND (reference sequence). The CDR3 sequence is CASSIRGAGAGYNEQFF. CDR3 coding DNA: TGTGCCAGTAGTATTAGGGGGGCGGGAGCGGGATACAATGAGCAGTTCTTC.

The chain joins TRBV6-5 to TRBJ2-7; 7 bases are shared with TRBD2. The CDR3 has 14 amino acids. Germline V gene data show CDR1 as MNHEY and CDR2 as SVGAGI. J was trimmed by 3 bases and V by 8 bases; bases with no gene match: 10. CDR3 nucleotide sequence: TGTGCCAGCCGCCCAGGAGCTAGCGGCTACGAGCAGTACTTC. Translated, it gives CASRPGASGYEQYF.

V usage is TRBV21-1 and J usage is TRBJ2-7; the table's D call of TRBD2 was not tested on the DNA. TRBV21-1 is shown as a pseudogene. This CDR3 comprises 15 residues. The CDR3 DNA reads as TGTGCCAGCAGCCCGTGGAGAGTCCAGTCTTACGAGCAGTACGTC. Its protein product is CASSPWRVQSYEQYV.

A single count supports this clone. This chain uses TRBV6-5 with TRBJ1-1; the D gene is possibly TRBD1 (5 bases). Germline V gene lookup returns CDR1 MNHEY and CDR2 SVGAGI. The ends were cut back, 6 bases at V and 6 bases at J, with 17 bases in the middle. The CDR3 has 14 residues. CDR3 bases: TGTGCCAGCAGAAACACAGGACCTAAGGCTGAAGCTTTCTTT. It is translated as CASRNTGPKAEAFF.

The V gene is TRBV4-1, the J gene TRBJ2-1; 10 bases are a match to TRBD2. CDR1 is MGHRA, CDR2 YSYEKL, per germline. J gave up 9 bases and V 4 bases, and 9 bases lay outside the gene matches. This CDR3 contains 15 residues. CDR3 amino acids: CASSRLAGDAGEQFF. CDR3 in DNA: TGCGCCAGCAGCCGGCTAGCGGGAGATGCTGGTGAGCAGTTCTTC.

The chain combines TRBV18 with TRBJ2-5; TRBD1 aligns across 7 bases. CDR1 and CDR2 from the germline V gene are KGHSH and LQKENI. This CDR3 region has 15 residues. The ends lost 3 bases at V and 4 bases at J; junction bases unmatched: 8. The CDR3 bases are TGTGCCAGCTCACCCCCCGGAGCAGGGGGAGAGACCCAGTACTTC. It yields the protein CASSPPGAGGETQYF. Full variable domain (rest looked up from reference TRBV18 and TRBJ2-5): NAGVMQNPRHLVRRRGQEARLRCSPMKGHSHVYWYRQLPEEGLKFMVYLQKENIIDESGMPKERFSAEFPKEGPSILRIQQVVRGDSAAYFCASSPPGAGGETQYFGPGTRLLVL.

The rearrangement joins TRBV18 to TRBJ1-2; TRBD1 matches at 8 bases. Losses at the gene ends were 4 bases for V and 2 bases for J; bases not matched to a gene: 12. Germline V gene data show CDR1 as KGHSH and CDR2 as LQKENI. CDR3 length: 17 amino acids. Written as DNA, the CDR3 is TGTGCCAGCTCACAGGCGCGGACAGGGACTAAGAACTATGGCTACACCTTC. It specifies CASSQARTGTKNYGYTF.

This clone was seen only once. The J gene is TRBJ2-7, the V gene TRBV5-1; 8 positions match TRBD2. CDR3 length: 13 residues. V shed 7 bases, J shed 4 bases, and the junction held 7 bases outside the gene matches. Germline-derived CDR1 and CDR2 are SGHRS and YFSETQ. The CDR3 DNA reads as TGCGCCAGCTCCCCCGGACTAGCTTACGAGCAGTACTTC. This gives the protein CASSPGLAYEQYF.